The clone carrying this T cell receptor (beta chain) was detected ten times or more. Its target is not known. There are 14 residues in the CDR3. V was clipped by 1 base and J by 3 bases, with 9 bases between them. The germline V gene encodes CDR1 LGHNA and CDR2 YNFKEQ. The data are from a study of CD8 T cells in ankylosing spondylitis. The TCR beta libraries were generated through quantitative 5'-RACE incorporating molecular barcodes. MiXCR, applied by TCRdb to the 5' RACE reads, yields one record per CDR3 protein. The sample carries 700,000 to 850,000 distinct CDR3 sequences, roughly 12% recorded once. Notes on the study in general: Within matched ankylosing spondylitis synovial fluid, disease-linked clones were reportedly significantly enriched. Clones that were linked to disease were CD8+ and were relatively rare in peripheral blood. Earlier authors reported some of these motif variants in reactive arthritis synovial fluid and blood. Seven to nine highly homologous variants formed a TCR beta motif that appeared characteristic of ankylosing spondylitis blood.

The clonotype originates from a male donor with ankylosing spondylitis. The V gene is TRBV4-2, the J gene TRBJ1-2; no reliable D call. Sequenced material: blood, either unsorted or a sorted T cell fraction (not recorded which). The CDR3 nucleotides read TGTGCCAGCAGCCAAGGAACGTGGGACTATGGCTACACCTTC. Translated, it gives CASSQGTWDYGYTF.